This entry lists 29 T cell receptor beta chains sequenced from one sample in a study of CD8 T cells in Susac syndrome. RNA in amounts of about 0.5 to 1 ug was reverse transcribed with random hexamers. A single record per CDR3 protein comes from TCRdb applying MiXCR to the immunoSEQ multiplex PCR reads. The table lists about 150,000 distinct CDR3 sequences, approximately 96% of them singletons, with about 0.21% in the top ten. The sample consisted of CD8+ T cells from PBMCs. Receptors originate from a human donor with multiple sclerosis.

This clonotype has only one observation. The rearrangement joins TRBV2 to TRBJ2-1; no firm D call. Germline V CDR1 and CDR2: SNHLY, FYNNEI. The CDR3 contains 11 residues. V was clipped by 8 bases and J by 9 bases, with 11 bases between them. Here the CDR3 reads CASVSQVEQFF. DNA for the CDR3: TGTGCCAGCGTGAGCCAGGTTGAGCAGTTCTTC.

The rearrangement joins TRBV6-1 to TRBJ2-7; 11 nucleotides align to TRBD2. V trimming: 8 bases; J trimming: 3 bases; junction bases outside the gene matches: 0. Germline CDR1 and CDR2: MNHNS and SASEGT. The CDR3 has 12 residues. This CDR3 reads CASGTSGYEQYF. CDR3 bases: TGTGCCAGCGGGACTAGCGGCTACGAGCAGTACTTC.

This chain uses TRBV29-1 with TRBJ2-7; no clear D. The germline V and J ends were trimmed by 0 bases and 4 bases, with 16 bases remaining between them. The germline V gene has CDR1 SQVTM and CDR2 ANQGSEA. The CDR3 consists of 15 residues. The CDR3 loop is CSVEDGKGPTYEQYF. In nucleotides, the CDR3 is TGCAGCGTTGAAGATGGTAAGGGCCCAACTTACGAGCAGTACTTC.

V is TRBV9 and J is TRBJ2-5, with 7 nucleotides matching TRBD1. Losses at the gene ends were 3 bases for V and 5 bases for J; bases not matched to a gene: 7. The length of the CDR3 is 14 residues. CDR1 SGDLS and CDR2 YYNGEE come from the germline V gene. In DNA form, the CDR3 reads TGTGCCAGCAGCGGGCAGGGGGAGATGGAGACCCAGTACTTC. Amino acids: CASSGQGEMETQYF.

The chain couples TRBV4-3 to TRBJ1-4; D gene uncertain. The CDR3 covers 16 residues. Germline V CDR1 and CDR2: LGHNA, YSLEER. V gave up 1 base and J gave up 5 bases, with 14 bases separating them. CDR3 region: CASSQALYSENEKLFF. CDR3 coding DNA: TGCGCCAGCAGCCAAGCTTTGTACAGCGAGAATGAAAAACTGTTTTTT.

The chain is built from TRBV7-9 and TRBJ2-7; maybe TRBD1 (6 bases). This CDR3 spans 12 amino acids. Between the trimmed V and J ends, which lost 1 base and 10 bases, there was a span of 11 bases. The germline gives CDR1 SEHNR, CDR2 FQNEAQ (reference sequence). The CDR3, as DNA: TGTGCCAGCAGCTTAGGTAACAGGGTTCAGTACTTC. This sequence encodes CASSLGNRVQYF.

This chain links TRBV2 with TRBJ1-1; no reliable D call. V was cut by 6 bases and J by 11 bases, with 13 bases left in between. The germline CDR1 and CDR2 sequences are SNHLY and FYNNEI. The CDR3 covers 11 residues. CDR3 DNA sequence: TGTGCCAGCAGGGGCCTGAGTTGGGCTTTCTTT. Its translation is CASRGLSWAFF.

This chain connects TRBV20-1 to TRBJ2-7, with 10 positions matching TRBD1. With 7 bases clipped from V and 3 bases from J, the junction kept 3 bases outside the gene matches. Germline CDR1 reads DFQATT; CDR2 reads SNEGSKA (reference sequence). The CDR3 length is 12 residues. CDR3 sequence reads: CSVGDRGYEQYF. The CDR3 DNA is TGCAGTGTAGGGGACAGGGGCTACGAGCAGTACTTC.

The chain employs TRBV15 and TRBJ1-5; 9 bases fit TRBD1. CDR3 length equals 19 residues. The ends lost 0 bases at V and 5 bases at J; junction bases unmatched: 14. Germline values: CDR1 LNHNV, CDR2 YYDKDF (reference sequence). The CDR3 DNA is TGTGCCACCAGCAGAGATCCCCAATTCTCTGGGACAGGGTATCAGCCCCAGCATTTT. This sequence encodes CATSRDPQFSGTGYQPQHF.

This clonotype was seen just once. The rearrangement uses TRBV29-1 and TRBJ1-2; TRBD1 is a possible D gene (5 bases). This CDR3 region has 13 residues. In germline, CDR1 is SQVTM, CDR2 ANQGSEA. V was clipped by 2 bases and J by 5 bases, with 12 bases between them. The CDR3 sequence: CSVEKVGGYGYTF. In DNA form, the CDR3 reads TGCAGCGTTGAAAAGGTCGGGGGATATGGCTACACCTTC.

CDR3 sequence (DNA): TGTGCCAGCAGCCCACCCCTCTCTGGGGCCAACGTCCTGACTTTC. The encoded protein is CASSPPLSGANVLTF. The chain joins TRBV9 to TRBJ2-6; D remains ambiguous. The CDR3 extends over 15 amino acids. V gave up 4 bases and J gave up 0 bases, with 8 bases separating them. Germline V gives CDR1 SGDLS, CDR2 YYNGEE.

This clonotype was detected only once. The chain links TRBV30 to TRBJ2-1; TRBD1 or TRBD2 may be the D gene (5 bases each). Germline CDR1 reads GTSNPN; CDR2 reads SVGIG (reference sequence). CDR3 length: 13 amino acids. The CDR3 DNA is TGTGTCCGGGGAGCGGACGAGGGGAATGAGCAGTTCTTC. As protein: CVRGADEGNEQFF.

The chain recombines TRBV24-1 with TRBJ2-2, with D unclear. Between the trimmed V and J ends, which lost 6 bases and 5 bases, there was a span of 15 bases. The CDR3 contains 15 residues. Germline CDR1 is KGHDR and CDR2 is SFDVKD. For the CDR3, the DNA is TGTGCCACCAGTCGCCTCCGGATGGTTACCGGGGAGCTGTTTTTT. Its translation is CATSRLRMVTGELFF.

The V call is TRBV12-3 or TRBV12-4, the J call TRBJ2-5, with 13 bases lining up with TRBD2. This CDR3 contains 17 residues. Losses at the gene ends were 4 bases for V and 4 bases for J; bases not matched to a gene: 9. The CDR3 region is CASSSSTSGGPGETQYF. CDR3 bases: TGTGCCAGCAGTTCCTCGACTAGCGGGGGGCCGGGAGAGACCCAGTACTTC.

This chain joins TRBV28 and TRBJ2-5, with D tentatively TRBD2 (6 bases). V was clipped by 2 bases and J by 2 bases, with 12 bases between them. The germline gives CDR1 MDHEN, CDR2 SYDVKM. The CDR3 is made up of 15 amino acids. The CDR3 protein is CASSLIGGVQETQYF. The CDR3 nucleotides are TGTGCCAGCAGTTTAATTGGCGGGGTACAAGAGACCCAGTACTTC. Using reference TRBV28 and TRBJ2-5 for the parts outside the CDR3, the full variable domain is DVKVTQSSRYLVKRTGEKVFLECVQDMDHENMFWYRQDPGLGLRLIYFSYDVKMKEKGDIPEGYSVSREKKERFSLILESASTNQTSMYLCASSLIGGVQETQYFGPGTRLLVL.

The gene calls are TRBV13 and TRBJ2-7; TRBD2 matches at 10 bases. This CDR3 region has 15 residues. Germline values: CDR1 PRHDT, CDR2 FYEKMQ (reference sequence). The ends lost 6 bases at V and 0 bases at J; junction bases unmatched: 5. The CDR3 region has the DNA TGTGCCAGCAGACTTAGCGGGGGGATCTCCTACGAGCAGTACTTC. As protein: CASRLSGGISYEQYF.

In regard to this clonotype: One end of the junction is discordant with germline, which a read error may explain. J is TRBJ1-6 and V is TRBV19; TRBD1 is a possible D gene (5 bases). Germline loops: CDR1 LNHDA, CDR2 SQIVND (reference sequence). The CDR3 totals 16 residues. This chain's CDR3 is CASSIVRDRGDSPLHF. As DNA, the CDR3 is TGCGCCAGTAGTATAGTGCGTGATCGGGGGGATTCACCCCTCCACTTT.

The chain links TRBV4-3 to TRBJ1-2, with D possibly TRBD1 on 5 matching bases. The CDR3 sequence is 18 residues long. From germline, CDR1 is LGHNA and CDR2 YSLEER. Trimming took off 3 bases at V and 0 bases at J, with 20 bases between the two ends. The CDR3 nucleotides are TGCGCCAGCAGCCAGACTGGGACTCGTCCGAGATCTAACTATGGCTACACCTTC. It translates to CASSQTGTRPRSNYGYTF.

This chain uses TRBV25-1 with TRBJ1-2; 7 bases map to TRBD1. The junction had 10 bases not matched to a gene; V was cut back by 5 bases and J by 1 base. Germline V CDR1 and CDR2: MGHDK, SYGVNS. The CDR3 runs 16 residues. The CDR3 protein is CASSRGKGAGNYGYTF. The CDR3 DNA follows: TGTGCCAGCAGTCGAGGGAAGGGGGCGGGTAACTATGGCTACACCTTC.

The rearrangement uses TRBV3-1 and TRBJ1-1; weak D call: TRBD1 (5 bases). The CDR3 spans 16 residues. V was clipped by 0 bases and J by 0 bases, with 11 bases between them. The germline gives CDR1 LGHDT, CDR2 YNNKEL (reference sequence). In DNA form, the CDR3 reads TGTGCCAGCAGCCAAGATCTCGAGGGGCTGAACACTGAAGCTTTCTTT. It codes for CASSQDLEGLNTEAFF.

This rearrangement joins TRBV21-1 to TRBJ2-2; the D call TRBD2 from the table was never checked on the DNA. TRBV21-1 is listed as a pseudogene. The CDR3 totals 16 residues. In DNA, the CDR3 is TGTGCCAGCAGCAGGCCCGGAGGGGCGAACACCGGGGAGCTGTTTTTT. This gives the protein CASSRPGGANTGELFF.

This sequence joins TRBV2 and TRBJ1-4, with a possible D match to TRBD1 (5 bases). The V gene lost 4 bases and the J gene lost 0 bases, with 9 bases spanning the gap. The CDR3 contains 15 residues. The V gene's germline CDR1 is SNHLY and CDR2 FYNNEI. The CDR3 nucleotides read TGTGCCAGCAGTGGGACACCAGCAACTAATGAAAAACTGTTTTTT. The encoded protein is CASSGTPATNEKLFF.

This chain connects TRBV20-1 to TRBJ1-2, with D perhaps TRBD1 (5 bases). This CDR3 is built from 15 residues. V gave up 4 bases and J gave up 4 bases, with 19 bases separating them. Germline lookup yields CDR1 DFQATT and CDR2 SNEGSKA (reference sequence). This CDR3 is CSAILATGGFYGYTF. The CDR3 DNA reads TGCAGTGCTATTCTAGCCACAGGAGGTTTCTATGGCTACACCTTC.

As to this clonotype: This clone may be a read error of a much larger clone one base away. This chain connects TRBV7-3 to TRBJ2-2; D gene uncertain. V was clipped by 5 bases and J by 3 bases, with 4 bases between them. This CDR3 contains 12 residues. Germline lookup yields CDR1 SGHTA and CDR2 FQGTGA. The CDR3, as DNA: TGTGCCAGCAGCCCTCACACCGGGGAGCTGTTTTTT. It specifies CASSPHTGELFF.

V is TRBV27 and J is TRBJ1-5, with D possibly matching TRBD1 (6 bases). V was clipped by 5 bases and J by 5 bases, with 13 bases between them. The CDR3 contains 14 residues. CDR1 is MNHEY and CDR2 is SMNVEV in the germline V gene (reference sequence). As DNA, the CDR3 is TGTGCCAGCAGTCCTCGACAGGTACATCAGCCCCAGCATTTT. Translation gives CASSPRQVHQPQHF.

The V and J genes are TRBV29-1 and TRBJ1-1; maybe TRBD1 (5 bases). The CDR3 contains 12 residues. V lost 8 bases to trimming and J lost 4 bases, with 14 bases between them. Germline CDR1 is SQVTM and CDR2 is ANQGSEA. In DNA, the CDR3 is TGCAGCCAAGACACGGGGGGCACTGAAGCTTTCTTT. Translating gives CSQDTGGTEAFF.

J is TRBJ2-7 and V is TRBV2; D is undetermined. This CDR3 comprises 14 residues. V shed 2 bases and J shed 5 bases, with 13 bases lying between them. Germline CDR1 SNHLY, CDR2 FYNNEI. This CDR3 is CASSETFYPNEQYF. The DNA for the CDR3 is TGTGCCAGCAGTGAAACTTTTTACCCCAACGAGCAGTACTTC. Looking up the rest from reference TRBV2 and TRBJ2-7 gives the full variable domain: EPEVTQTPSHQVTQMGQEVILRCVPISNHLYFYWYRQILGQKVEFLVSFYNNEISEKSEIFDDQFSVERPDGSNFTLKIRSTKLEDSAMYFCASSETFYPNEQYFGPGTRLTVT.

This clonotype was seen once. V usage is TRBV27 and J usage is TRBJ1-5; 8 bases line up with TRBD1. Germline CDR1 is MNHEY and CDR2 is SMNVEV (reference sequence). This CDR3 is built from 16 residues. After removal of 6 bases from V and 5 bases from J, the junction contained 12 bases not matched to a gene. The CDR3 DNA reads as TGTGCCAGCAGAGAGGAGGACAGGGTAGGGTATCAGCCCCAGCATTTT. Translating it yields CASREEDRVGYQPQHF.

V usage is TRBV20-1 and J usage is TRBJ2-3, with a weak D call TRBD2 (5 bases). Trimming took 5 bases from V and 1 from J, leaving 10 bases between them. The germline CDR1 and CDR2 sequences are DFQATT and SNEGSKA (reference sequence). CDR3 size: 13 residues. The CDR3 DNA is TGCAGTGCTTATAGCGTCGGCACAGATACGCAGTATTTT. Protein: CSAYSVGTDTQYF.